The 5 T cell receptor beta chains below were found in one sample sequenced in a study of beta chain features in type 1 diabetes. Antigens of these TCRs are unknown. All of the isolated RNA was reverse transcribed, so expressed TCRB transcripts were sequenced. Some clones are missing from TCRdb's copy, which holds only in-frame ones; the method was immunoSEQ multiplex PCR. The sample has 640,000 or so clones; over 11% are singletons. The study, taken as a whole, reports: The study found moderately but significantly shorter TCRB CDR3s in all four CD4+ subsets of Type 1 diabetes patients.

Sequencing used naive CD4+ T cells from blood. The receptors come from a man younger than 35 with type 1 diabetes.

This chain connects TRBV5-6 to TRBJ1-6; D remains unclear. This CDR3 is built from 12 residues. V lost 6 bases and J lost 9, with 10 bases in between. CDR1 SGHDT and CDR2 YYEEEE come from the germline V gene. The chain's CDR3 is CASTFLGSPLHF. CDR3 sequence (DNA): TGTGCCAGCACTTTCCTCGGTTCACCCCTCCACTTT.

The CDR3 here is CASSQDSQGNYGYTF. The CDR3 nucleotides read TGTGCCAGCAGCCAGGACAGTCAGGGTAACTATGGCTACACCTTC. V and J are TRBV4-2 and TRBJ1-2; tentative D call: TRBD1 (6 bases). Germline loops: CDR1 LGHNA, CDR2 YNFKEQ. The CDR3 is 15 residues long. Trimming shortened V by 3 bases and J by 1 base, and 12 bases separated the two germline ends.

This clone appeared a few times. The V and J genes are TRBV25-1 and TRBJ2-7; possibly TRBD1 for D (6 bases). The CDR3 is 14 residues long. Germline CDR1 MGHDK, CDR2 SYGVNS. Trimming pared 5 bases from V and 5 bases from J, leaving 16 bases between. The CDR3 loop reads CASSLTGRGHEQYF. CDR3 DNA sequence: TGTGCCAGCAGTCTGACGGGCAGGGGCCACGAGCAGTACTTC.

The chain recombines TRBV7-9 with TRBJ2-7, with D unclear. This CDR3 is built from 12 residues. Trimming took off 2 bases at V and 3 bases at J, with 5 bases between the two ends. The V gene's germline CDR1 is SEHNR and CDR2 FQNEAQ (reference sequence). The DNA of the CDR3 is TGTGCCAGCAGCTTAAACTTCTACGAGCAGTACTTC. This gives the protein CASSLNFYEQYF.

The chain is built from TRBV14 and TRBJ2-5; 7 positions agree with TRBD1. TRBJ2-7 explains the end of the DNA better; the J call may be wrong. CDR1 and CDR2 from the germline V gene are SGHDN and FVKESK. This CDR3 has 14 residues. The CDR3 loop is CASSELTGYYEQYF. CDR3 nucleotide sequence: TGTGCCAGCAGCGAATTGACAGGGTACTACGAGCAGTACTTC.